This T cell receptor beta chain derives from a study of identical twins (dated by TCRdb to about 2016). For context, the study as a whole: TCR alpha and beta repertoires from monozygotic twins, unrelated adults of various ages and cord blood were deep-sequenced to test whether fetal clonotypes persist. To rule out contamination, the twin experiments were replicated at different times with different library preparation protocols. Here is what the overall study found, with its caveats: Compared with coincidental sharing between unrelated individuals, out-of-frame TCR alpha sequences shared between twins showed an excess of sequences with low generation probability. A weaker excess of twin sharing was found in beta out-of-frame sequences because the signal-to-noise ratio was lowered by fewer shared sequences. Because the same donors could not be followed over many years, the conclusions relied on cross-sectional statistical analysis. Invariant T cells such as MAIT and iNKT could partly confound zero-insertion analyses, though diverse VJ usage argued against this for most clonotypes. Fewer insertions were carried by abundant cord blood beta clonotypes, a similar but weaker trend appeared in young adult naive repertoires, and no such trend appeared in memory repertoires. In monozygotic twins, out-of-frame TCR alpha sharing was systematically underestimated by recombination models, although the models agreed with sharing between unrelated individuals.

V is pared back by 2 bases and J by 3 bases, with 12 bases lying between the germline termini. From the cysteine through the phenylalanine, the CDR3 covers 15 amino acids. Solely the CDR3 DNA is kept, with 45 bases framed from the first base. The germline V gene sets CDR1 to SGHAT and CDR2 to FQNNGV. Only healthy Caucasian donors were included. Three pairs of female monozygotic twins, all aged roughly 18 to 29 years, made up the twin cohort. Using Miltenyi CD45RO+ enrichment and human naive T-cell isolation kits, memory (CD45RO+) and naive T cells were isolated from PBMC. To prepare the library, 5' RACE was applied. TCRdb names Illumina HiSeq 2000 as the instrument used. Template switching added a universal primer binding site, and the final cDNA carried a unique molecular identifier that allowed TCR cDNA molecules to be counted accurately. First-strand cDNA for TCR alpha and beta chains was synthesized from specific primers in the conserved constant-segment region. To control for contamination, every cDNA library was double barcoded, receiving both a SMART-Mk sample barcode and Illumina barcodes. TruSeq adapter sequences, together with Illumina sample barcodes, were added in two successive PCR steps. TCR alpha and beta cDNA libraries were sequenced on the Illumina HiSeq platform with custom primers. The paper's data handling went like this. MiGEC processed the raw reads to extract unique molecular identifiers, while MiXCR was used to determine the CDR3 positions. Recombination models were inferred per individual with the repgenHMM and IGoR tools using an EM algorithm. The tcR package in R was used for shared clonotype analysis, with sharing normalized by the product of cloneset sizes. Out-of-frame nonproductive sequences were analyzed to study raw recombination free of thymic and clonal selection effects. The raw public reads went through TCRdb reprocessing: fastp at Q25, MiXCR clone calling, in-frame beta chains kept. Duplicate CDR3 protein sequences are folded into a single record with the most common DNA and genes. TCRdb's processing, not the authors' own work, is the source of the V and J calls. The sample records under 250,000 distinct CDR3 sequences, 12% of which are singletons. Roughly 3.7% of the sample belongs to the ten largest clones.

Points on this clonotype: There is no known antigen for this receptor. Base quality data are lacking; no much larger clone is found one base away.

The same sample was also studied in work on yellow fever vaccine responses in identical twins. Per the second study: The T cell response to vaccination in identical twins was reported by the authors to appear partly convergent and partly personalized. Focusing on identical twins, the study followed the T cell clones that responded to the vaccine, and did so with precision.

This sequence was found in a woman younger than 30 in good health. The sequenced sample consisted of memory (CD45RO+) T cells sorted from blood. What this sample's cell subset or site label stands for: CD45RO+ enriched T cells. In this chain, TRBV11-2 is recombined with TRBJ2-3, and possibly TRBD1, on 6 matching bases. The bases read TGTGCCAGCAGCTTAACTCATAGGGGGACAGATACGCAGTATTTT. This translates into CASSLTHRGTDTQYF.